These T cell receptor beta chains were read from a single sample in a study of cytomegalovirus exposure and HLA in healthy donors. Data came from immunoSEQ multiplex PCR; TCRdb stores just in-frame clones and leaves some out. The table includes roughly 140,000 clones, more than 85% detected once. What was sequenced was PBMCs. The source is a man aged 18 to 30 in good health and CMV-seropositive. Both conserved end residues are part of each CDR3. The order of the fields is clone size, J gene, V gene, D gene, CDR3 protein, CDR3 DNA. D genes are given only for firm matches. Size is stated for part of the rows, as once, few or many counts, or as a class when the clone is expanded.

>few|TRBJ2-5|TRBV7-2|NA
CASSSSGWGPPTQYF
TGTGCCAGCAGCTCCTCCGGTTGGGGGCCTCCGACCCAGTACTTC
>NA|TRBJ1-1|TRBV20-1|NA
CSPQGMIEAFF
TGCAGTCCACAGGGAATGATTGAAGCTTTCTTT
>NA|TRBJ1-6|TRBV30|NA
CAWSVPGVGSPLHF
TGTGCCTGGAGTGTACCAGGGGTGGGTTCACCCCTCCACTTT
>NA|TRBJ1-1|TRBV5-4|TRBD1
CASSPDRRKLTEAFF
TGTGCCAGCAGCCCGGACAGGCGGAAACTGACTGAAGCTTTCTTT
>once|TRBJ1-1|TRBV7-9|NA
CASAGRNTEAFF
TGTGCCAGCGCAGGGCGGAACACTGAAGCTTTCTTT
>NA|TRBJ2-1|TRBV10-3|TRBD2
CAISSGSMNEQFF
TGTGCCATCAGCAGCGGGAGTATGAATGAGCAGTTCTTC
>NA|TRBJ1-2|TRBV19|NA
CASSMRQGGGYTF
TGTGCCAGTAGTATGAGGCAGGGAGGCGGCTACACCTTC
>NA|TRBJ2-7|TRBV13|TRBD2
CASSSGLAAAEQYF
TGTGCCAGCAGCTCCGGACTAGCTGCTGCCGAGCAGTACTTC
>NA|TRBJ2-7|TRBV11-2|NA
CASSLNGLSSYEQYF
TGTGCCAGCAGCTTAAATGGACTAAGCTCCTACGAGCAGTACTTC
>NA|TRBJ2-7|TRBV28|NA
CASSFPLGLGRYEQYF
TGTGCCAGCAGTTTCCCCCTAGGGCTGGGGAGGTACGAGCAGTACTTC
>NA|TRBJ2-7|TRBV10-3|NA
CAISDPGKTYEQYF
TGTGCCATCAGTGACCCAGGAAAGACCTACGAGCAGTACTTC
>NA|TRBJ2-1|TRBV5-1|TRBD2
CASSLSSGSDEQFF
TGCGCCAGCAGCTTGTCTAGCGGGAGCGATGAGCAGTTCTTC
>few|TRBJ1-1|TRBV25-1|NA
CASSEYGDTEAFF
TGTGCCAGCAGTGAGTATGGAGACACTGAAGCTTTCTTT
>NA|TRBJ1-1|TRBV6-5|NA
CASSYVKNTEAFF
TGTGCCAGCAGTTATGTAAAAAACACTGAAGCTTTCTTT
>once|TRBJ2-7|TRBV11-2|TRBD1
CASSLGTGGAYEQYF
TGTGCCAGCAGCTTAGGGACAGGGGGGGCCTACGAGCAGTACTTC
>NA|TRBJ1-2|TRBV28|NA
CASKPAVSGDRLYGYTF
TGTGCCAGCAAACCCGCAGTTTCGGGGGATCGACTTTATGGCTACACCTTC
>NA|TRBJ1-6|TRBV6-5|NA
CASSYAQGNSPLHF
TGTGCCAGCAGTTATGCACAGGGAAACTCACCCCTCCACTTT
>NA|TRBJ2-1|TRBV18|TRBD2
CASSPPPASGSTNEQFF
TGTGCCAGCTCACCACCGCCGGCTAGCGGGAGTACCAATGAGCAGTTCTTC
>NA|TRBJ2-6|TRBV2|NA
CASTGSGANVLTF
TGTGCCAGCACGGGTTCTGGGGCCAACGTCCTGACTTTC
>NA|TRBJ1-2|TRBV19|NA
CASKGTAGGYTF
TGTGCCAGTAAAGGGACTGCGGGTGGCTACACCTTC
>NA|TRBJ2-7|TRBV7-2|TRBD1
CASSQQGVGAYEQYF
TGTGCCAGCAGCCAACAGGGGGTTGGGGCCTACGAGCAGTACTTC
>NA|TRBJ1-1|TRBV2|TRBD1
CASRDRGWDTEAFF
TGTGCCAGCAGGGACAGGGGTTGGGACACTGAAGCTTTCTTT
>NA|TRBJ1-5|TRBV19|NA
CASSIQGLSNQPQHF
TGTGCCAGTAGTATTCAGGGGCTCAGCAATCAGCCCCAGCATTTT
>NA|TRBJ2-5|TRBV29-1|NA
CSVEGGRFPQETQYF
TGCAGCGTTGAGGGGGGTAGGTTTCCCCAAGAGACCCAGTACTTC
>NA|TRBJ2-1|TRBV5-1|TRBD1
CASSPGTADGNEQFF
TGCGCCAGCAGCCCAGGGACAGCCGACGGGAATGAGCAGTTCTTC
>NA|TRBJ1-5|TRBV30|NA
CAWSPGWAAYSNQPQHF
TGTGCCTGGAGTCCCGGCTGGGCAGCTTATAGCAATCAGCCCCAGCATTTT
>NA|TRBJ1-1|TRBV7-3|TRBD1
CASSTGTVVRTEAFF
TGTGCCAGCAGTACCGGGACAGTAGTTAGAACTGAAGCTTTCTTT
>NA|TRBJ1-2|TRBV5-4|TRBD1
CASSSETGGNYGYTF
TGTGCCAGCAGCTCCGAGACAGGGGGCAACTATGGCTACACCTTC
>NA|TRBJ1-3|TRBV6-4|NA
CASSDSRQGLSGNTIYF
TGTGCCAGCAGTGACTCCCGCCAGGGGCTCTCTGGAAACACCATATATTTT
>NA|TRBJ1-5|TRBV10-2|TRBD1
CASSEVTGPVQPQHF
TGCGCCAGCAGTGAGGTGACAGGGCCGGTTCAGCCCCAGCATTTT
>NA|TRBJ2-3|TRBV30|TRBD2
CAWSGASGGDGTQYF
TGTGCCTGGAGTGGGGCTAGCGGGGGGGATGGTACGCAGTATTTT
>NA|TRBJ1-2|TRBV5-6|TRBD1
CASSLAGQTSNYGYTF
TGTGCCAGCAGCTTGGCGGGACAGACCAGCAACTATGGCTACACCTTC
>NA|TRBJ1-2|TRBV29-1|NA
CSVEVESIYGYTF
TGCAGCGTTGAAGTAGAATCAATCTATGGCTACACCTTC
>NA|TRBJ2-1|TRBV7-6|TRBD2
CASSRAGGSYNEQFF
TGTGCCAGCAGCAGAGCGGGGGGCTCCTACAATGAGCAGTTCTTC
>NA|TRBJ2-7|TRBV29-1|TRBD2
CSVVNLAGEQYF
TGCAGCGTTGTGAACTTAGCGGGGGAGCAGTACTTC
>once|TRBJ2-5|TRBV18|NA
CASSRPGETQYF
TGTGCCAGCTCACGCCCCGGGGAGACCCAGTACTTC
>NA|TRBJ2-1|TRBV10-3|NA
CAISEGGGGLYNEQFF
TGTGCCATCAGTGAGGGAGGAGGGGGCCTCTACAATGAGCAGTTCTTC
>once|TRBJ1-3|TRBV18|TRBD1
CASSAGQVGNTIYF
TGTGCCAGCTCGGCTGGACAGGTGGGAAACACCATATATTTT
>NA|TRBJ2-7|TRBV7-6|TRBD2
CASSAGGHYEQYF
TGTGCCAGCTCAGCGGGAGGGCACTACGAGCAGTACTTC
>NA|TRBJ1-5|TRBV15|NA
CATSRGPEEPQHF
TGTGCCACCAGCAGAGGACCGGAGGAGCCCCAGCATTTT
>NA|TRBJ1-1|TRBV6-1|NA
CASSEEVEGTRSRAFF
TGTGCCAGCAGTGAAGAGGTGGAAGGGACACGAAGTCGAGCTTTCTTT
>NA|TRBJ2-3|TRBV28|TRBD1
CASSDRRGLLTDTQYF
TGTGCCAGCAGCGATCGCAGGGGGCTGCTCACAGATACGCAGTATTTT
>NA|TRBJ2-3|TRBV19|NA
CASGGPARDTQYF
TGTGCCAGCGGGGGGCCGGCGCGGGATACGCAGTATTTT
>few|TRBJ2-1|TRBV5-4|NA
CASRIDSYNEQFF
TGTGCCAGCAGAATCGATAGCTACAATGAGCAGTTCTTC
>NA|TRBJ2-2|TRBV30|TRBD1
CAWSWTGGTGELFF
TGTGCCTGGAGTTGGACAGGGGGAACCGGGGAGCTGTTTTTT
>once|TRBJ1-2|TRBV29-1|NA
CSVNNRDNYGYTF
TGCAGCGTTAATAACAGGGATAACTATGGCTACACCTTC
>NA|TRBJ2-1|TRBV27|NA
CASSPRASEQFF
TGTGCCAGCAGTCCGCGGGCTTCTGAGCAGTTCTTC
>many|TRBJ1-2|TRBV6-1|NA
CASSVGASPQYGYTF
TGTGCCAGCAGTGTGGGGGCAAGTCCCCAATATGGCTACACCTTC
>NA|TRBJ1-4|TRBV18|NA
CASSPTIQGLNEKLFF
TGTGCCAGCTCACCTACGATACAGGGTCTAAATGAAAAACTGTTTTTT
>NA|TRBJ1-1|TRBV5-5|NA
CASSFSYAGGLEAFF
TGTGCCAGCAGCTTCAGTTACGCAGGAGGCCTTGAAGCTTTCTTT